This is a list of T cell receptor beta chains from one sample in a study of early T cells in non-severe SARS-CoV-2 infection. TCRdb passed the 5' RACE reads through MiXCR, listing each CDR3 protein once. The sample shows around 20,000 distinct CDR3 sequences, 4% of them seen only once. Material: whole blood. These receptors were collected from an adult who was a healthcare worker with PCR-confirmed SARS-CoV-2 infection or an uninfected control (not recorded which). Both conserved end residues are trimmed from each CDR3. The order of the fields is V gene, J gene, CDR3 protein.

v_call: TRBV13; j_call: TRBJ1-2; cdr3_aa: ASRRSGAPGYGYT
v_call: TRBV12-3/TRBV12-4; j_call: TRBJ2-5; cdr3_aa: ASSQQETQY
v_call: TRBV20-1; j_call: TRBJ2-2; cdr3_aa: SATRQGASGELF
v_call: TRBV5-4; j_call: TRBJ2-1; cdr3_aa: ASSPLSVNEQF
v_call: TRBV15; j_call: TRBJ2-3; cdr3_aa: ATSRRSGGSTDTQY
v_call: TRBV5-1; j_call: TRBJ2-3; cdr3_aa: ASSLAVGADTQY
v_call: TRBV12-3/TRBV12-4; j_call: TRBJ2-3; cdr3_aa: ASSSAGFRFTQY
v_call: TRBV5-4; j_call: TRBJ2-5; cdr3_aa: ASSSGDSKETQY
v_call: TRBV20-1; j_call: TRBJ2-1; cdr3_aa: SARSGGNEQF
v_call: TRBV12-3/TRBV12-4; j_call: TRBJ2-1; cdr3_aa: ASTWTSGGDEQF
v_call: TRBV5-1; j_call: TRBJ2-1; cdr3_aa: ASSFVPDNEQF
v_call: TRBV7-9; j_call: TRBJ2-3; cdr3_aa: ASSFQLAGGPDTQY
v_call: TRBV7-9; j_call: TRBJ1-1; cdr3_aa: ASCLEATIGTEAF
v_call: TRBV9; j_call: TRBJ2-2; cdr3_aa: ASSVAPSGNTGELF
v_call: TRBV6-5; j_call: TRBJ2-2; cdr3_aa: ASKGMNTGELF
v_call: TRBV19; j_call: TRBJ2-5; cdr3_aa: ASSITRGTFQETQY
v_call: TRBV6-4; j_call: TRBJ2-1; cdr3_aa: ASSVLAGDEFGQF
v_call: TRBV18; j_call: TRBJ1-1; cdr3_aa: ASSLTAYTEAF
v_call: TRBV12-3/TRBV12-4; j_call: TRBJ2-7; cdr3_aa: ASSIGTGDEQY
v_call: TRBV20-1; j_call: TRBJ2-3; cdr3_aa: SAQDPSGALGITDTQY
v_call: TRBV5-1; j_call: TRBJ2-7; cdr3_aa: ASSLETTGTVGTYEQY
v_call: TRBV30; j_call: TRBJ1-4; cdr3_aa: AWSPGARMGEKLF
v_call: TRBV7-8; j_call: TRBJ2-5; cdr3_aa: ASSILAGGLETQY
v_call: TRBV28; j_call: TRBJ1-1; cdr3_aa: ASGPGAMNTEAF
v_call: TRBV18; j_call: TRBJ1-1; cdr3_aa: ASSAPGTGVMNTEAF
v_call: TRBV12-3/TRBV12-4; j_call: TRBJ1-4; cdr3_aa: ASRSYRARTEELF
v_call: TRBV30; j_call: TRBJ1-2; cdr3_aa: AWRTRTAANYGYT
v_call: TRBV7-2; j_call: TRBJ2-2; cdr3_aa: ASSRSAGAGELF
v_call: TRBV11-2; j_call: TRBJ2-7; cdr3_aa: ASSSRTLGVQHEQY
v_call: TRBV7-2; j_call: TRBJ2-5; cdr3_aa: ASSVTETSKETQY
v_call: TRBV6-1; j_call: TRBJ2-1; cdr3_aa: ASSGWASGGNEQF
v_call: TRBV5-1; j_call: TRBJ1-4; cdr3_aa: ASSLDPGVGKLF
v_call: TRBV7-9; j_call: TRBJ2-2; cdr3_aa: ASSLGTLNTGELF
v_call: TRBV25-1; j_call: TRBJ2-1; cdr3_aa: ASSEFGGRYNEQF
v_call: TRBV3-1; j_call: TRBJ2-1; cdr3_aa: ASSHPTSGYNEQF
v_call: TRBV12-3/TRBV12-4; j_call: TRBJ1-2; cdr3_aa: ASSSVNRVHYGYT
v_call: TRBV7-8; j_call: TRBJ1-5; cdr3_aa: ASSKRGTSQPQH
v_call: TRBV6-6; j_call: TRBJ2-1; cdr3_aa: ASSYPRGGLEQF
v_call: TRBV28; j_call: TRBJ2-3; cdr3_aa: ASSFSPLQSTDTQY
v_call: TRBV10-3; j_call: TRBJ2-2; cdr3_aa: AISEQRNTGELF
v_call: TRBV2; j_call: TRBJ2-7; cdr3_aa: ASSVAFSYEQY
v_call: TRBV6-5; j_call: TRBJ1-2; cdr3_aa: ASSVGTGNYGYT
v_call: TRBV7-2; j_call: TRBJ2-3; cdr3_aa: ASSLSSGVSDTQY
v_call: TRBV3-1; j_call: TRBJ2-2; cdr3_aa: ASNQSATGELF
v_call: TRBV2; j_call: TRBJ2-1; cdr3_aa: ASSLEENEQF
v_call: TRBV19; j_call: TRBJ2-1; cdr3_aa: ASKLLAGVNEQF
v_call: TRBV3-1; j_call: TRBJ2-1; cdr3_aa: ASSLSGEQF
v_call: TRBV12-5; j_call: TRBJ1-1; cdr3_aa: ASGLSPLTEAF
v_call: TRBV28; j_call: TRBJ1-3; cdr3_aa: ASSIIGGNTIY
v_call: TRBV7-2; j_call: TRBJ1-1; cdr3_aa: ASSLWVTGAPNTEAF
v_call: TRBV6-6; j_call: TRBJ1-2; cdr3_aa: ASSYDPANYGYT
v_call: TRBV7-3; j_call: TRBJ2-2; cdr3_aa: ASSYAGGAGDTGELF
v_call: TRBV3-1; j_call: TRBJ1-1; cdr3_aa: ASSQGVTEAF